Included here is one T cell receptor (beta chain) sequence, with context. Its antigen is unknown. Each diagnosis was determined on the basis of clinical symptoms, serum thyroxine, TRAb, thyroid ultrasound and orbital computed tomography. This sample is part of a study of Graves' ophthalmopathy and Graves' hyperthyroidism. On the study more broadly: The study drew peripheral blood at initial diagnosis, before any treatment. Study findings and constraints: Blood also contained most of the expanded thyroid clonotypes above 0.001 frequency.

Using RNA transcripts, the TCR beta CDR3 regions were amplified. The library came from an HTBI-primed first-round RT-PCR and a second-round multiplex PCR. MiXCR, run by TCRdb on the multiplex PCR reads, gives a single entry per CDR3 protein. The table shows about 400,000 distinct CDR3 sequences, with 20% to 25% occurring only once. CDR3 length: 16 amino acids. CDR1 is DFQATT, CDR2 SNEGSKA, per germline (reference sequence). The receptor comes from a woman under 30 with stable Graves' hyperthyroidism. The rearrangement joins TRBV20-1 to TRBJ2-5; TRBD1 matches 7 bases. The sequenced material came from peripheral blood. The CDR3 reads CSAPGSGGPYQETQYF. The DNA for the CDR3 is TGCAGCGCCCCGGGGTCAGGGGGACCGTACCAAGAGACCCAGTACTTC.